The next 32 T cell receptor beta chains were all read from a single sample in a study of shared clonotypes between healthy human individuals. Naive CD8 cells were CD45RO-negative, positively selected for CCR7, excluding terminally differentiated effector memory CD45RA+ cells. The assay was immunoSEQ multiplex PCR, and TCRdb's table has in-frame clones only and misses some. The sample lists millions of clones, less than 95% occurring once. Material for sequencing was naive CD8+ T cells sorted from blood. Receptor source: a man aged 18 to 30 in good health.

For the CDR3, the DNA is TGCGCCAGCAGCCAAGAATTGTGGAGGAATGAGCAGTTCTTC. Translating it yields CASSQELWRNEQFF. The chain recombines TRBV4-3 with TRBJ2-1, with TRBD2 as a possible D gene (5 bases). CDR3 length: 14 amino acids. The germline V and J ends were trimmed by 0 bases and 7 bases, with 10 bases remaining between them. The V gene's germline CDR1 is LGHNA and CDR2 YSLEER.

V usage is TRBV13 and J usage is TRBJ2-4, with TRBD2 as a possible D gene (6 bases). The CDR3 extends over 15 amino acids. The germline V gene has CDR1 PRHDT and CDR2 FYEKMQ (reference sequence). V was clipped by 0 bases and J by 9 bases, with 15 bases between them. CDR3 in DNA: TGTGCCAGCAGCTTAGGCCTGGGGGAGGTCGGCATTCAGTACTTC. This encodes CASSLGLGEVGIQYF. The full variable domain, rest sourced from reference TRBV13 and TRBJ2-4, is AAGVIQSPRHLIKEKRETATLKCYPIPRHDTVYWYQQGPGQDPQFLISFYEKMQSDKGSIPDRFSAQQFSDYHSELNMSSLELGDSALYFCASSLGLGEVGIQYFGAGTRLSVL.

V and J are TRBV2 and TRBJ2-5, with D tentatively TRBD2 (5 bases). V dropped 1 base and J dropped 5 bases, with 17 bases sitting between them. Germline CDR1 SNHLY, CDR2 FYNNEI. The CDR3 consists of 16 residues. CDR3 sequence reads: CASSEGVGVSMETQYF. The DNA of the CDR3 is TGTGCCAGCAGTGAAGGTGTGGGAGTTTCGATGGAGACCCAGTACTTC.

This chain connects TRBV7-2 to TRBJ1-1; 8 bases align to TRBD1. CDR3 length: 16 residues. The J segment lost 0 bases and the V segment lost 5 bases, leaving 8 bases of the junction unmatched. The germline CDR1 and CDR2 sequences are SGHTA and FQGNSA. DNA of the CDR3: TGTGCCAGCAGCCCGAGGACAGGGCAGGTGAACACTGAAGCTTTCTTT. Its protein product is CASSPRTGQVNTEAFF.

The rearrangement links TRBV27 to TRBJ1-2; D possibly corresponds to TRBD1 (6 bases). Germline values: CDR1 MNHEY, CDR2 SMNVEV (reference sequence). V was clipped by 2 bases and J by 4 bases, with 11 bases between them. The CDR3 loop spans 14 amino acids. The CDR3 loop reads CASSLTGTSYGYTF. The CDR3, as DNA: TGTGCCAGCAGTTTAACAGGGACGAGCTATGGCTACACCTTC.

The rearrangement links TRBV11-2 to TRBJ2-1, with D unresolved. V lost 1 base and J lost 5, with 12 bases in between. The CDR3 length is 15 residues. CDR1 and CDR2 (germline): SGHAT, FQNNGV. DNA for the CDR3: TGTGCCAGCAGCTTAGTATCCGCGGCCGACAATGAGCAGTTCTTC. This encodes CASSLVSAADNEQFF.

This clone was seen once. V and J are TRBV7-9 and TRBJ2-7; possibly TRBD1 for D (6 bases). The ends were cut back, 5 bases at V and 3 bases at J, with 17 bases in the middle. The CDR3 is 15 amino acids. From germline, CDR1 is SEHNR and CDR2 FQNEAQ (reference sequence). The CDR3 sequence: CASSHRVPGVYEQYF. CDR3 nucleotide sequence: TGTGCCAGCAGCCACAGGGTCCCTGGGGTCTACGAGCAGTACTTC.

This chain uses TRBV21-1 with TRBJ2-7; the table assigns TRBD2, which was not confirmed against the DNA. TRBV21-1 is an annotated pseudogene. The CDR3 has 18 residues. The CDR3 sequence: CASSKGARLAVSSYEQYF. For the CDR3, the DNA is TGTGCCAGCAGCAAAGGGGCAAGACTAGCTGTCAGCTCCTACGAGCAGTACTTC.

The chain carries TRBV9 and TRBJ2-5; TRBD1 matches at 9 bases. The CDR3 has 15 residues. Germline-derived CDR1 and CDR2 are SGDLS and YYNGEE. J was trimmed by 5 bases and V by 3 bases; bases with no gene match: 8. This CDR3 reads CASSDPGQGRETQYF. The CDR3 region has the DNA TGTGCCAGCAGCGACCCGGGACAGGGTCGCGAGACCCAGTACTTC.

CDR3 region: CASSLILVSGLRSLHF. The DNA of the CDR3 is TGTGCCAGCAGTTTAATACTAGTATCGGGGCTCCGGTCCCTCCACTTT. This chain links TRBV27 with TRBJ1-6; a possible D gene is TRBD1 (5 bases). CDR1 and CDR2 (germline): MNHEY, SMNVEV (reference sequence). Trimming cost V 2 bases and J 14 bases, with 22 bases left between them. The CDR3 loop spans 16 amino acids.

This chain joins TRBV21-1 and TRBJ2-7. TRBV21-1 is deemed a pseudogene. The CDR3 extends over 14 amino acids. The CDR3, as DNA: TGTGCCAGCAGCCCTCCTGGACCGAACTACGAGCAGTACTTC. Protein sequence: CASSPPGPNYEQYF.

The CDR3 coding sequence is TGCGCCAGCAGCCAAGATATTGGGCAACGCGGTTTGGGGGATACGCAGTATTTT. Amino acids: CASSQDIGQRGLGDTQYF. The chain is built from TRBV4-1 and TRBJ2-3; D is uncertain. The CDR3 is 18 residues long. Looked up from germline, CDR1 is MGHRA and CDR2 is YSYEKL. With 0 bases removed from V and 6 bases from J, the gap between germline ends came to 22 bases.

V and J are TRBV13 and TRBJ2-7; no definite D call. The germline V gene has CDR1 PRHDT and CDR2 FYEKMQ (reference sequence). The V gene lost 2 bases and the J gene lost 2 bases, with 4 bases spanning the gap. The CDR3 sequence is 12 residues long. CDR3 sequence (DNA): TGTGCCAGCAGCTTACTGACCTACGAGCAGTACTTC. It yields the protein CASSLLTYEQYF.

This clone was recorded only once. The V and J genes are TRBV28 and TRBJ1-2; D is perhaps TRBD1 (6 bases). With 7 bases removed from V and 2 bases from J, the gap between germline ends came to 14 bases. Germline CDR1 MDHEN, CDR2 SYDVKM. This CDR3 contains 14 residues. For the CDR3, the DNA is TGTGCCAGCATTGGGGAACAGGGCAACTATGGCTACACCTTC. Its translation: CASIGEQGNYGYTF.

The chain carries TRBV7-8 and TRBJ2-6, with D unclear. Per the germline V gene, CDR1 is SGHVS and CDR2 is FQNEAQ. The CDR3 extends over 14 amino acids. V lost 4 bases and J lost 1, with 5 bases in between. The CDR3 nucleotides are TGTGCCAGCAGCTCCGGGTCTGGGGCCAACGTCCTGACTTTC. It translates to CASSSGSGANVLTF.

The V gene is TRBV19, the J gene TRBJ1-2; maybe TRBD1 (6 bases). The germline V gene encodes CDR1 LNHDA and CDR2 SQIVND (reference sequence). The CDR3 runs 14 residues. Trimming cost V 1 base and J 4 bases, with 10 bases left between them. CDR3 sequence (DNA): TGTGCCAGTAGTATAGGGACAGACGTCTATGGCTACACCTTC. Protein sequence: CASSIGTDVYGYTF.

This rearrangement joins TRBV5-4 to TRBJ2-7; 10 bases align to TRBD1. Per the germline V gene, CDR1 is SGHNT and CDR2 is YYREEE (reference sequence). V lost 1 base and J lost 5; bases outside the gene matches: 6. There are 15 residues in the CDR3. Here the CDR3 reads CASSLTGTGDDEQYF. For the CDR3, the DNA is TGTGCCAGCAGCTTGACTGGGACAGGGGATGACGAGCAGTACTTC. The full variable domain, with the rest looked up from reference TRBV5-4 and TRBJ2-7, is ETGVTQSPTHLIKTRGQQVTLRCSSQSGHNTVSWYQQALGQGPQFIFQYYREEENGRGNFPPRFSGLQFPNYSSELNVNALELDDSALYLCASSLTGTGDDEQYFGPGTRLTVT.

The chain couples TRBV5-6 to TRBJ1-3, with D hard to call. In germline, CDR1 is SGHDT, CDR2 YYEEEE. Trimming took 2 bases from V and 6 from J, leaving 9 bases between them. The CDR3 consists of 13 residues. CDR3 sequence: CASSLGHPNTIYF. The CDR3 DNA follows: TGTGCCAGCAGCTTAGGCCACCCAAACACCATATATTTT.

This chain uses TRBV7-9 with TRBJ2-3; D is unclear. V was trimmed by 2 bases and J by 4 bases, leaving 7 bases between them. The germline V gene encodes CDR1 SEHNR and CDR2 FQNEAQ (reference sequence). CDR3 length equals 13 residues. Here the CDR3 DNA reads TGTGCCAGCAGCTTATTTAGCCCAGATACGCAGTATTTT. This translates into CASSLFSPDTQYF.

This chain joins TRBV7-9 and TRBJ1-4; D is unresolved. Trimming stripped 2 bases from V and 7 bases from J, with 17 bases between. CDR3 size: 16 residues. Germline values: CDR1 SEHNR, CDR2 FQNEAQ (reference sequence). CDR3 sequence: CASSLLGMISSEKLFF. The CDR3 DNA is TGTGCCAGCAGCTTACTTGGCATGATCTCTAGTGAAAAACTGTTTTTT.

This chain links TRBV30 with TRBJ2-1, with no clear D. Germline V lookup: CDR1 GTSNPN, CDR2 SVGIG (reference sequence). CDR3 length: 12 amino acids. V lost 1 base, J lost 6 bases, and 7 bases lay in between. In nucleotides, the CDR3 is TGTGCCTGGAGTGGGTCCCCCAATGAGCAGTTCTTC. The encoded protein is CAWSGSPNEQFF. Full variable domain (remainder filled in from reference TRBV30 and TRBJ2-1): SQTIHQWPATLVQPVGSPLSLECTVEGTSNPNLYWYRQAAGRGLQLLFYSVGIGQISSEVPQNLSASRPQDRQFILSSKKLLLSDSGFYLCAWSGSPNEQFFGPGTRLTVL.

The rearrangement links TRBV5-4 to TRBJ2-1, with TRBD1 as a possible D gene (5 bases). Trimming left V 4 bases short and J 9 bases short, with 14 bases between. Germline V gene sequence: CDR1 SGHNT, CDR2 YYREEE (reference sequence). The CDR3 runs 13 residues. The CDR3 nucleotides read TGTGCCAGCAGCCACTTCAACAGGATTGAGCAGTTCTTC. It specifies CASSHFNRIEQFF.

This clone came up a few times. The chain joins TRBV5-1 to TRBJ1-6; no clear D gene. V was pared by 0 bases and J by 6 bases, with 4 bases between. CDR1 is SGHRS, CDR2 YFSETQ, per germline. This CDR3 comprises 13 residues. CDR3 in DNA: TGCGCCAGCAGCTTGGACAGTAATTCACCCCTCCACTTT. Protein sequence: CASSLDSNSPLHF.

CDR3 amino acids: CASSPDRISTDTQYF. The CDR3 coding sequence is TGTGCCAGCAGTCCAGACCGAATCAGCACAGATACGCAGTATTTT. The chain is built from TRBV9 and TRBJ2-3, with D unresolved. Germline CDR1 SGDLS, CDR2 YYNGEE. The CDR3 has 15 residues. The V and J ends lost 5 bases and 0 bases respectively, with 13 bases between them.

This clone was seen only once. CDR3 protein: CASSEPIYRDNSPLHF. The DNA of the CDR3 is TGTGCCAGCAGTGAACCAATCTACAGGGATAATTCACCCCTCCACTTT. V and J are TRBV6-1 and TRBJ1-6, with D possibly TRBD1 on 6 matching bases. The V end was cut by 2 bases, the J end by 5 bases, with 13 bases between. Germline values: CDR1 MNHNS, CDR2 SASEGT. The CDR3 runs to 16 residues.

CDR3 protein: CASSLSPRGINTEAFF. CDR3 bases: TGTGCCAGCAGCTTGAGTCCCAGGGGAATCAACACTGAAGCTTTCTTT. The chain combines TRBV5-6 with TRBJ1-1; D might be TRBD1 (6 bases). CDR1 and CDR2 (germline): SGHDT, YYEEEE. With 1 base removed from V and 2 bases from J, the gap between germline ends came to 15 bases. CDR3 length: 16 amino acids.

The chain recombines TRBV9 with TRBJ1-1, with D unresolved. Trimming took off 0 bases at V and 4 bases at J, with 10 bases between the two ends. The CDR3 is 14 amino acids. In germline, CDR1 is SGDLS, CDR2 YYNGEE. As DNA, the CDR3 is TGTGCCAGCAGCGTAGGGGTAGTTGGCACTGAAGCTTTCTTT. It codes for CASSVGVVGTEAFF.

This clone was detected only a few times. The CDR3 region is CAWSVLGESGYTF. As DNA, the CDR3 is TGTGCCTGGAGTGTACTAGGGGAGAGTGGCTACACCTTC. This rearrangement joins TRBV30 to TRBJ1-2, with D possibly being TRBD1 (5 bases). V lost 0 bases, J lost 7 bases, and 12 bases lay in between. This CDR3 has 13 residues. The germline V gene has CDR1 GTSNPN and CDR2 SVGIG (reference sequence). The variable domain in full, with the rest retrieved from reference TRBV30 and TRBJ1-2, is SQTIHQWPATLVQPVGSPLSLECTVEGTSNPNLYWYRQAAGRGLQLLFYSVGIGQISSEVPQNLSASRPQDRQFILSSKKLLLSDSGFYLCAWSVLGESGYTFGSGTRLTVV.

A single count supports this clone. The chain employs TRBV4-1 and TRBJ2-1, with D unclear. V was trimmed by 3 bases and J by 0 bases, leaving 12 bases between them. Germline CDR1 and CDR2: MGHRA and YSYEKL. This CDR3 contains 16 residues. The CDR3 reads CASSHLQKSSYNEQFF. The CDR3 DNA sequence: TGCGCCAGCAGCCACCTTCAGAAGTCCTCCTACAATGAGCAGTTCTTC.

V and J are TRBV6-6 and TRBJ2-7; tentatively, D is TRBD1 or TRBD2 (5 bases each). From germline, CDR1 is MNHNY and CDR2 SVGAGI (reference sequence). Trimming pared 2 bases from V and 6 bases from J, leaving 8 bases between. The CDR3 is made up of 12 amino acids. The CDR3 DNA reads as TGTGCCAGCAGTTACGGGGCGGGCGAGCAGTACTTC. This codes for CASSYGAGEQYF.

This rearrangement joins TRBV10-3 to TRBJ2-7; D possibly uses TRBD1 or TRBD2 (7 bases each). V was cut by 0 bases and J by 7 bases, with 19 bases left in between. Germline CDR1 and CDR2: ENHRY and SYGVKD. The CDR3 loop spans 16 amino acids. The CDR3 spells CAISESWDSWEGEQYF. As DNA, the CDR3 is TGTGCCATCAGTGAGTCGTGGGACAGTTGGGAGGGAGAGCAGTACTTC.

The chain is built from TRBV7-2 and TRBJ2-7; TRBD1 aligns across 8 bases. In germline, CDR1 is SGHTA, CDR2 FQGNSA. With V trimmed by 5 bases and J by 3 bases, 3 bases remained unmatched. The CDR3 loop spans 13 amino acids. The CDR3 reads CASSPQGDYEQYF. The CDR3 DNA sequence: TGTGCCAGCAGCCCACAGGGGGACTACGAGCAGTACTTC.